This T cell receptor beta chain appears in the sequencing data of a study of CD8+ T cells in alopecia areata. Study in general: Among treated patients, severity was scored by affected scalp area percentage. Study-level points and caveats: Possibly as an HLA-related effect, TCR sharing across patients appeared less clear than in mice. Lesional scalp, especially alopecia totalis/universalis, showed higher clonality than normal scalp.

As to this clone: Its target is not known.

The CDR3 consists of 12 residues. J was trimmed by 5 bases and V by 9 bases; bases with no gene match: 6. Germline V lookup: CDR1 LNHDA, CDR2 SQIVND (reference sequence). The treatment is: oral pan-JAK inhibitor, 5-10 mg twice daily. Investigators sorted PBMCs to obtain both CD4+ and CD8+ T cells. The authors extracted RNA and reverse transcribed it into cDNA as the sequencing template. Assay used: immunoSEQ multiplex PCR; TCRdb lists only in-frame clones, some missing. The sample includes approximately 170,000 clones, approximately 56% seen only once; the top ten take over 0.55%. The input for sequencing was CD4+ T cells sorted from blood, taken at week 4, from a patient treated with tofacitinib. The chain carries TRBV19 and TRBJ1-2; 7 bases line up with TRBD1. The receptor comes from a human donor with alopecia areata. This CDR3 is CASQTGDYGYTF. The CDR3, as DNA: TGTGCCAGCCAAACAGGGGATTATGGCTACACCTTC. The complete variable domain, with remaining parts taken from reference TRBV19 and TRBJ1-2, reads DGGITQSPKYLFRKEGQNVTLSCEQNLNHDAMYWYRQDPGQGLRLIYYSQIVNDFQKGDIAEGYSVSREKKESFPLTVTSAQKNPTAFYLCASQTGDYGYTFGSGTRLTVV.